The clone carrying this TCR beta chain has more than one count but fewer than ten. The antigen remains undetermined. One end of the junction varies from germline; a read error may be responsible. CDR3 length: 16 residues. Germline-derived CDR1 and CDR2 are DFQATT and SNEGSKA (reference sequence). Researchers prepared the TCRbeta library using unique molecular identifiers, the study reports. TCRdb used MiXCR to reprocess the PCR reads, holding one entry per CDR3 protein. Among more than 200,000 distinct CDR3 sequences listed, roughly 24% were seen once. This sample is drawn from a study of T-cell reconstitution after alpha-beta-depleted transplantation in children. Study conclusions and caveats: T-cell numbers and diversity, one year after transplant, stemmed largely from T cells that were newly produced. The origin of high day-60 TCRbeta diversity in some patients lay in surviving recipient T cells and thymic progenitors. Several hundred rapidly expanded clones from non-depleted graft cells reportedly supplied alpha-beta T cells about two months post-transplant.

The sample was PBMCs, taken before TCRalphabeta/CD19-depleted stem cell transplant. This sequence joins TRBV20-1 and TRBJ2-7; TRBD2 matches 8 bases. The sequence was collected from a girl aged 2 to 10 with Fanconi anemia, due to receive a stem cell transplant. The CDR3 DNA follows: TGCTGTGCTAGCGCCGGTATAGCGGGGTGGGACTACGAGCAGTACTTC. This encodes CCASAGIAGWDYEQYF.